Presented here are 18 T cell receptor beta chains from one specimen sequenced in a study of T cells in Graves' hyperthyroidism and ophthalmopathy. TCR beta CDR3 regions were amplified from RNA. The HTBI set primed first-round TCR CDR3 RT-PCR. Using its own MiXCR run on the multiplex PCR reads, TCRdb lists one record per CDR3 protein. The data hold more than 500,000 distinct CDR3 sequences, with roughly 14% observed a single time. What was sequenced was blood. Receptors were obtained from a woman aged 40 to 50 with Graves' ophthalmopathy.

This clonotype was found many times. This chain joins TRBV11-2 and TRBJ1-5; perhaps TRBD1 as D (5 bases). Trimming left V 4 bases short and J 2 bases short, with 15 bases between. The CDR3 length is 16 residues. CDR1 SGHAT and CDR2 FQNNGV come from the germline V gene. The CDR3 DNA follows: TGTGCCAGCAGCTCGGGACCGCACTCTGGCAATCAGCCCCAGCATTTT. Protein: CASSSGPHSGNQPQHF.

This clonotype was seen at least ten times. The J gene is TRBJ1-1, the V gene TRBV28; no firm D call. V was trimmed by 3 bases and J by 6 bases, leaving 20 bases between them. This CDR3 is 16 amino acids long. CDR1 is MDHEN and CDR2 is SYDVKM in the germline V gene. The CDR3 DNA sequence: TGTGCCAGCAGTTTTAGAGGTAGGCAGGCGATGGCTGAAGCTTTCTTT. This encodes CASSFRGRQAMAEAFF.

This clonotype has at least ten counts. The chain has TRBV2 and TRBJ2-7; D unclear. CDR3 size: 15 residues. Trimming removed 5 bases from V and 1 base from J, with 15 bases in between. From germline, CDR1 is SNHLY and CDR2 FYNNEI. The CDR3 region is CASSQVADGSYEQYF. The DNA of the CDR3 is TGTGCCAGCAGTCAAGTGGCGGATGGTTCCTACGAGCAGTACTTC.

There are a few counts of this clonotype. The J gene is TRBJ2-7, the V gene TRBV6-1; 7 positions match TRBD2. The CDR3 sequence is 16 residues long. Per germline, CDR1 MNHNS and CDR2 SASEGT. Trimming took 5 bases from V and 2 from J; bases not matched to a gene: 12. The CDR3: CASSPQPGGLPYEQYF. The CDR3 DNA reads TGTGCCAGCAGTCCGCAACCGGGGGGATTGCCCTACGAGCAGTACTTC.

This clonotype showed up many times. The CDR3 bases are TGTGCCAGCAGTGAAGGGGGGCAGGGCGTAAACATTCAGTACTTC. Residues: CASSEGGQGVNIQYF. The rearrangement joins TRBV6-1 to TRBJ2-4, with a possible D match to TRBD1 (6 bases). V gave up 1 base and J gave up 6 bases, with 13 bases separating them. Germline values: CDR1 MNHNS, CDR2 SASEGT. The CDR3 is made up of 15 amino acids.

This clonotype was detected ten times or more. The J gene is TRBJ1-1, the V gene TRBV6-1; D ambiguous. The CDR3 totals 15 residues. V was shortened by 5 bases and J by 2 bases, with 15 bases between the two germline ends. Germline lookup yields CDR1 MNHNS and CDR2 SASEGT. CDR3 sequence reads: CASSQSGLGNTEAFF. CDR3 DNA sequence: TGTGCCAGCAGTCAGTCCGGGCTGGGAAACACTGAAGCTTTCTTT.

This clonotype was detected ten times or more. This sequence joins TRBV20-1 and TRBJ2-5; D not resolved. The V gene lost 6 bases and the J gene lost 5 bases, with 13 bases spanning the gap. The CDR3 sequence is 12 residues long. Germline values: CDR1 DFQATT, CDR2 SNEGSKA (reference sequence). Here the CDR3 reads CSAHTLWETQYF. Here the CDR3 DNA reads TGCAGTGCCCATACCCTGTGGGAGACCCAGTACTTC.

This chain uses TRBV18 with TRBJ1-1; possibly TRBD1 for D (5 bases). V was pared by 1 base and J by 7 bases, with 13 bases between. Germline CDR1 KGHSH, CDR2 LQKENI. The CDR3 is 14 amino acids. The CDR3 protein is CASSPRDGAVEAFF. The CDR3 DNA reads TGTGCCAGCTCACCACGAGATGGGGCCGTTGAAGCTTTCTTT.

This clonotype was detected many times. The CDR3, as DNA: TGTGCCAGCAGTTTAAGGTCCTCGGGGACTGAAGCTTTCTTT. Protein product: CASSLRSSGTEAFF. The rearrangement links TRBV12-3 or TRBV12-4 to TRBJ1-1; D gene unclear. V was pared by 2 bases and J by 5 bases, with 12 bases between. The CDR3 runs 14 residues.

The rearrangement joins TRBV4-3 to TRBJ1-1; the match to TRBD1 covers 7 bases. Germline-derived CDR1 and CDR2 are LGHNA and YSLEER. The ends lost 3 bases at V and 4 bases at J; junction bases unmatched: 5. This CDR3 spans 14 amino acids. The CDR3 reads CASSHQGGSTEAFF. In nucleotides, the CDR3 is TGCGCCAGCAGCCATCAGGGGGGAAGCACTGAAGCTTTCTTT.

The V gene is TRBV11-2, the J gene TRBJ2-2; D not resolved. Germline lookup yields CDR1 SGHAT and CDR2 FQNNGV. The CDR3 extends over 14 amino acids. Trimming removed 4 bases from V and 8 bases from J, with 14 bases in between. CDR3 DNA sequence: TGTGCCAGCAGCTCGTCATTAACCCCGGGGGAGCTGTTTTTT. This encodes CASSSSLTPGELFF.

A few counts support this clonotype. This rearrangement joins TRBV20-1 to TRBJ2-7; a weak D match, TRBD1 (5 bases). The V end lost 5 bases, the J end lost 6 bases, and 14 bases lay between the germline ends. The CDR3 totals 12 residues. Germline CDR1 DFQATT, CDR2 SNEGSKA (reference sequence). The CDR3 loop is CSAYVRGREQYF. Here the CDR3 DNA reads TGCAGTGCTTACGTTAGGGGTCGCGAGCAGTACTTC.

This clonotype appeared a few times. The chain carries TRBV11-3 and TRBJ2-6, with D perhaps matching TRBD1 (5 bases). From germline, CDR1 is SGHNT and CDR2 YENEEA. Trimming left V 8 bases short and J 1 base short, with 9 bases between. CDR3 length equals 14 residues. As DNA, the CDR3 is TGTGCCAGCGACAGCAGGTCTGGGGCCAACGTCCTGACTTTC. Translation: CASDSRSGANVLTF.

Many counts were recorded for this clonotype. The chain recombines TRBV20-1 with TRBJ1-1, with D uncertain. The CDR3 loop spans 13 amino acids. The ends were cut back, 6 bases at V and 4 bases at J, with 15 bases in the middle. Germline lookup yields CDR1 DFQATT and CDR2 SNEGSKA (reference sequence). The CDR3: CSAANGPRTEAFF. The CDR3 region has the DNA TGCAGTGCCGCGAACGGACCGCGCACTGAAGCTTTCTTT.

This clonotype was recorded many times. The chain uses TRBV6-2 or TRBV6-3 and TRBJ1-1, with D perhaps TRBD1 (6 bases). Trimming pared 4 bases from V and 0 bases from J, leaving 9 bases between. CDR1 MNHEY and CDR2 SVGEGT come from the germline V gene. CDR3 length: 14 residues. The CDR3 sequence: CASSWTALNTEAFF. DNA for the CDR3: TGTGCCAGCAGTTGGACAGCCTTGAACACTGAAGCTTTCTTT.

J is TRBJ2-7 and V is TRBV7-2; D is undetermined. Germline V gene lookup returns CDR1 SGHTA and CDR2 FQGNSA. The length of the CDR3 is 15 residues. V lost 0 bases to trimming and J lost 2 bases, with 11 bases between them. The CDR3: CASSLARGSPYEQYF. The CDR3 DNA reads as TGTGCCAGCAGCTTAGCACGCGGTTCCCCCTACGAGCAGTACTTC.

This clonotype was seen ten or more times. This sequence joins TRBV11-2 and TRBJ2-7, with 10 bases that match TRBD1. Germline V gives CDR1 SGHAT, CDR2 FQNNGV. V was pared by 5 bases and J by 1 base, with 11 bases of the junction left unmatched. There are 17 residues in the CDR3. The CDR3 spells CASSPSRRQGASYEQYF. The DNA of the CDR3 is TGTGCCAGCAGCCCCTCCCGGCGACAGGGGGCATCCTACGAGCAGTACTTC.

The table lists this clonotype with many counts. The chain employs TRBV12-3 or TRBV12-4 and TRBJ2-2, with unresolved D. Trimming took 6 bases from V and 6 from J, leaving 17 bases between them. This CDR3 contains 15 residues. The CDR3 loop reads CASRASPVGPGELFF. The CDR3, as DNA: TGTGCCAGCAGAGCTTCACCGGTTGGGCCCGGGGAGCTGTTTTTT.